The 28 T cell receptor beta chains reported below all come from one sample, sequenced in a study of blood T cells in healthy people across ages. Then a second PCR, running roughly 7 to 11 cycles, was carried out with a sample-barcoded 5' primer and a J-beta primer mix. In TCRdb, the 5' RACE reads were re-called with MiXCR into one record per CDR3 protein. The sample has about 730,000 distinct CDR3 sequences, roughly two fifths seen once; the top ten hold roughly 20%. The sequenced material came from blood. These receptors were collected from a woman aged 55-75 years in good health.

This clonotype occurred a few times. The V and J genes are TRBV6-5 and TRBJ2-3; 9 bases are shared with TRBD2. V dropped 5 bases and J dropped 5; count of bases not matched to a gene: 11. Germline V CDR1 and CDR2: MNHEY, SVGAGI. The CDR3 is made up of 16 amino acids. The DNA for the CDR3 is TGTGCCAGCAGTAGGACTAGCGCCCTCGTTTTAGATACGCAGTATTTT. Protein: CASSRTSALVLDTQYF.

This clonotype was observed a few times. The chain uses TRBV2 and TRBJ2-3; no clear D gene. The germline gives CDR1 SNHLY, CDR2 FYNNEI. The CDR3 length is 11 residues. The V gene lost 7 bases and the J gene lost 4 bases, with 6 bases spanning the gap. The DNA for the CDR3 is TGTGCCAGCATAAGGTCAGATACGCAGTATTTT. Translation: CASIRSDTQYF.

V gene TRBV7-8 combines with J gene TRBJ2-1; D unresolved. V lost 0 bases and J 4 bases, leaving 4 bases between the germline ends. Germline CDR1 reads SGHVS; CDR2 reads FQNEAQ. The CDR3 extends over 13 amino acids. CDR3 region: CASSLALYNEQFF. The CDR3 nucleotides are TGTGCCAGCAGCTTAGCGCTTTACAATGAGCAGTTCTTC.

The J gene is TRBJ2-5, the V gene TRBV27; D remains ambiguous. The CDR3 has 14 amino acids. The germline gives CDR1 MNHEY, CDR2 SMNVEV (reference sequence). V was shortened by 3 bases and J by 5 bases, with 13 bases between the two germline ends. The DNA for the CDR3 is TGTGCCAGCAGTTTGAGAGTTTCTCGGGAGACCCAGTACTTC. It translates to CASSLRVSRETQYF.

This clonotype was picked up many times. V and J are TRBV28 and TRBJ2-5; the D is unclear. The CDR3 has 14 residues. Per the germline V gene, CDR1 is MDHEN and CDR2 is SYDVKM. Trimming removed 6 bases at V and 4 bases at J, with 15 bases between. Written as DNA, the CDR3 is TGTGCCAGCAGAGCTACCGGGCGACGAGAGACCCAGTACTTC. Translating gives CASRATGRRETQYF. Full variable domain (missing parts from reference TRBV28 and TRBJ2-5): DVKVTQSSRYLVKRTGEKVFLECVQDMDHENMFWYRQDPGLGLRLIYFSYDVKMKEKGDIPEGYSVSREKKERFSLILESASTNQTSMYLCASRATGRRETQYFGPGTRLLVL.

The chain couples TRBV13 to TRBJ1-1; 7 nucleotides align to TRBD1. Trimming at V came to 2 bases and at J to 3 bases, leaving 24 bases not matched to a gene. Germline V gene lookup returns CDR1 PRHDT and CDR2 FYEKMQ (reference sequence). The length of the CDR3 is 21 residues. The CDR3 sequence: CASSLRPHFTGEAREDTEAFF. Here the CDR3 DNA reads TGTGCCAGCAGCTTAAGACCGCACTTTACAGGGGAAGCCAGAGAGGACACTGAAGCTTTCTTT.

The genes are TRBV6-6 and TRBJ1-2; TRBD1 is a possible D gene (6 bases). The CDR3 consists of 13 residues. Between the trimmed V and J ends, which lost 8 bases and 4 bases, there was a span of 14 bases. Germline V gene lookup returns CDR1 MNHNY and CDR2 SVGAGI (reference sequence). CDR3 sequence reads: CASRRGEGYGYTF. The CDR3 bases are TGTGCCAGCCGTAGGGGGGAAGGCTATGGCTACACCTTC.

The chain recombines TRBV4-3 with TRBJ2-1; 8 nucleotides line up with TRBD2. The V gene's germline CDR1 is LGHNA and CDR2 YSLEER. The CDR3 has 15 residues. V gave up 0 bases and J gave up 6 bases; unmatched junction bases: 4. CDR3 amino acids: CASSQEGLASNEQFF. The CDR3 region has the DNA TGCGCCAGCAGCCAAGAAGGACTAGCAAGCAATGAGCAGTTCTTC.

This clonotype was picked up a small number of times. The J gene is TRBJ1-5, the V gene TRBV9; the D is unclear. Germline loops: CDR1 SGDLS, CDR2 YYNGEE. Trimming removed 1 base at V and 0 bases at J, with 8 bases between. CDR3 length equals 15 residues. As DNA, the CDR3 is TGTGCCAGCAGCGTATTGGGATATAGCAATCAGCCCCAGCATTTT. Protein product: CASSVLGYSNQPQHF.

This sequence joins TRBV14 and TRBJ2-1; 9 nucleotides agree with TRBD2. Trimming removed 0 bases from V and 0 bases from J; junction bases left unmatched: 12. The CDR3 spans 20 residues. Germline-derived CDR1 and CDR2 are SGHDN and FVKESK. CDR3: CASSQEASGGLWSSYNEQFF. DNA for the CDR3: TGTGCCAGCAGCCAAGAGGCCAGCGGGGGGCTCTGGAGCTCCTACAATGAGCAGTTCTTC.

This clonotype appeared many times. The J gene is TRBJ2-7, the V gene TRBV7-6, with D possibly being TRBD1 (6 bases). Germline assignment: CDR1 SGHVS and CDR2 FNYEAQ. There are 14 residues in the CDR3. V shed 1 base and J shed 5 bases, with 12 bases lying between them. CDR3 DNA: TGTGCCAGCAGCTTAGGGGCACAGGGAGACGAGCAGTACTTC. This codes for CASSLGAQGDEQYF.

The rearrangement links TRBV6-1 to TRBJ1-1; D is unclear. The CDR3 has 12 amino acids. Trimming removed 6 bases at V and 4 bases at J, with 9 bases between. Per germline, CDR1 MNHNS and CDR2 SASEGT. The CDR3 here is CASRREGTEAFF. DNA of the CDR3: TGTGCCAGCAGGCGGGAGGGCACTGAAGCTTTCTTT.

With regard to this clonotype: One junction end disagrees with the germline gene, perhaps due to a read error. The V call is TRBV10-1, the J call TRBJ2-3; 8 positions agree with TRBD1. Germline CDR1 and CDR2: WNHNN and SYGVQD (reference sequence). The CDR3 loop spans 14 amino acids. DNA of the CDR3: TGCGCCAGCAGCGGGACAGGAGGGACAGGTACGCAGTATTTT. It encodes CASSGTGGTGTQYF.

The V call is TRBV28, the J call TRBJ2-7, with D possibly being TRBD1 or TRBD2 (5 bases each). This CDR3 contains 16 residues. V was clipped by 5 bases and J by 2 bases, with 19 bases between them. Germline loops: CDR1 MDHEN, CDR2 SYDVKM. In DNA, the CDR3 is TGTGCCAGCAGTACCTTGAGGGGCGGGTTCACCTACGAGCAGTACTTC. Protein: CASSTLRGGFTYEQYF. The full variable domain, rest sourced from reference TRBV28 and TRBJ2-7, is DVKVTQSSRYLVKRTGEKVFLECVQDMDHENMFWYRQDPGLGLRLIYFSYDVKMKEKGDIPEGYSVSREKKERFSLILESASTNQTSMYLCASSTLRGGFTYEQYFGPGTRLTVT.

This clonotype was seen more than once but under ten times. The chain couples TRBV20-1 to TRBJ2-5; 8 nucleotides agree with TRBD2. The germline V gene has CDR1 DFQATT and CDR2 SNEGSKA (reference sequence). After removal of 4 bases from V and 7 bases from J, the junction contained 14 bases not matched to a gene. The CDR3 sequence is 15 residues long. The CDR3 region is CSATLAGRERSTQYF. CDR3 DNA: TGCAGTGCTACCTTAGCGGGGCGGGAACGGTCGACCCAGTACTTC.

This clonotype was counted a few times. At one end the junction does not follow the germline gene, possibly because of a read error. J is TRBJ2-2 and V is TRBV7-7; a weak D match, TRBD1 (6 bases). CDR3 size: 16 residues. Per the germline V gene, CDR1 is SSHAT and CDR2 is FNYEAQ (reference sequence). The CDR3, as DNA: TGTGCTAGCAGCTTACGGAGTCAGGGGCTTACCGGGGAGCTGTTTTTT. Its protein product is CASSLRSQGLTGELFF.

The chain combines TRBV2 with TRBJ2-3, with TRBD2 identical over 14 bases. The CDR3 extends over 17 amino acids. The germline CDR1 and CDR2 sequences are SNHLY and FYNNEI. With 11 bases clipped from V and 2 bases from J, the junction kept 12 bases outside the gene matches. The CDR3 bases are TGTGCCGCCCCACCCGGGACTAGCGGGGGATCCACAGATACGCAGTATTTT. Residues: CAAPPGTSGGSTDTQYF.

This clonotype was picked up many times. The rearrangement joins TRBV15 to TRBJ2-3; D may be TRBD1 (6 bases). V lost 5 bases, J lost 2 bases, and 11 bases lay in between. The CDR3 loop spans 14 amino acids. The V gene's germline CDR1 is LNHNV and CDR2 YYDKDF (reference sequence). This CDR3 reads CATSPGQNTDTQYF. The CDR3 coding sequence is TGTGCCACCAGCCCCGGACAGAACACAGATACGCAGTATTTT.

This clonotype was recorded at least ten times. V is TRBV2 and J is TRBJ2-1, with a tentative D call TRBD1 (6 bases). The ends were cut back, 11 bases at V and 12 bases at J, with 8 bases in the middle. The CDR3 is made up of 8 amino acids. The V gene's germline CDR1 is SNHLY and CDR2 FYNNEI. As DNA, the CDR3 is TGTGCCTCAGGGGCGCAGTTCTTC. Translation gives CASGAQFF.

A few counts support this clonotype. The chain recombines TRBV9 with TRBJ2-7; D gene uncertain. Germline V gene sequence: CDR1 SGDLS, CDR2 YYNGEE. V lost 4 bases to trimming and J lost 2 bases, with 10 bases between them. This CDR3 has 13 amino acids. The CDR3 spells CASSPDLTYEQYF. The CDR3 region has the DNA TGTGCCAGCAGCCCAGACTTAACCTACGAGCAGTACTTC.

This clonotype was counted only a few times. In DNA, the CDR3 is TGCGCCAGCAGCCACGGGTTCTTGGGGGGACAGGGGGCTCTCCGGCAGTTCTTC. It codes for CASSHGFLGGQGALRQFF. The rearrangement links TRBV4-3 to TRBJ2-1; TRBD1 matches 12 bases. The length of the CDR3 is 18 residues. The V gene end was trimmed by 3 bases and the J gene end by 12 bases; junction bases not matched to a gene: 18. CDR1 is LGHNA, CDR2 YSLEER, per germline.

The V call is TRBV29-1, the J call TRBJ2-3; TRBD2 matches at 8 bases. V was pared by 2 bases and J by 5 bases, with 9 bases of the junction left unmatched. Germline lookup yields CDR1 SQVTM and CDR2 ANQGSEA. CDR3 length equals 15 residues. Here the CDR3 reads CSVERTGGPEDTQYF. CDR3 DNA sequence: TGCAGCGTTGAACGGACGGGGGGGCCAGAAGATACGCAGTATTTT.

This clonotype was seen more than once but under ten times. The gene calls are TRBV5-1 and TRBJ2-2; D gene ambiguous. The germline gives CDR1 SGHRS, CDR2 YFSETQ. There are 14 residues in the CDR3. Trimming pared 4 bases from V and 5 bases from J, leaving 12 bases between. CDR3 in amino acids: CASSPTVMTGELFF. In DNA form, the CDR3 reads TGCGCCAGCAGCCCGACCGTTATGACCGGGGAGCTGTTTTTT.

This clonotype was counted at least ten times. The chain has TRBV6-5 and TRBJ1-6; 7 positions agree with TRBD1. This CDR3 has 13 residues. Per the germline V gene, CDR1 is MNHEY and CDR2 is SVGAGI. V lost 6 bases to trimming and J lost 8 bases; unmatched junction nucleotides: 4. In DNA form, the CDR3 reads TGTGCCAGCAGGGAACAGGGGTATTCACCCCTCCACTTT. Amino acid sequence: CASREQGYSPLHF.

This clonotype was detected ten times or more. The J gene is TRBJ2-1, the V gene TRBV12-3 or TRBV12-4; 7 nucleotides agree with TRBD2. With 6 bases clipped from V and 7 bases from J, the junction kept 9 bases outside the gene matches. This CDR3 spans 14 amino acids. The CDR3 DNA reads TGTGCCAGCAGCTCTAGCGGAGCGGGGAATGAGCAGTTCTTC. Amino acids: CASSSSGAGNEQFF.

This chain links TRBV10-3 with TRBJ2-3; D remains unclear. The CDR3 totals 12 residues. The ends were cut back, 3 bases at V and 4 bases at J, with 5 bases in the middle. Germline-derived CDR1 and CDR2 are ENHRY and SYGVKD. Here the CDR3 reads CAISDLPDTQYF. For the CDR3, the DNA is TGTGCCATCAGTGACCTTCCAGATACGCAGTATTTT.

The CDR3 is CASSYREDSAYEQYF. The CDR3, as DNA: TGCGCCAGCAGCTACCGGGAGGACAGCGCCTACGAGCAGTACTTC. The rearrangement uses TRBV5-1 and TRBJ2-7, with D possibly being TRBD2 (7 bases). CDR1 SGHRS and CDR2 YFSETQ come from the germline V gene. Trimming stripped 3 bases from V and 2 bases from J, with 15 bases between. The CDR3 runs to 15 residues.

On this clonotype itself: At one boundary the junction diverges from the germline segment, which might be a read error. V and J are TRBV20-1 and TRBJ2-7; 9 nucleotides match TRBD2. The germline V gene has CDR1 DFQATT and CDR2 SNEGSKA (reference sequence). This CDR3 spans 14 amino acids. In DNA form, the CDR3 reads TGCAGTGCTAGAGACGCTAGCGGGGCCTACGGGCAGTACTTC. The encoded protein is CSARDASGAYGQYF.